The entry that follows covers one TCR beta chain sequence. The record originates from a study of blood T cell repertoires in COVID-19. Study-level background: Samples taken during acute and convalescent COVID-19 were collected in the United States, Italy and Spain. Sample material is recorded as cDNA or gDNA derived from T cells, B-cell-depleted T cells, or PBMCs.

V dropped 6 bases and J dropped 3 bases, with 17 bases sitting between them. Germline CDR1 is SQVTM and CDR2 is ANQGSEA. The CDR3 extends over 14 amino acids. Original analysis: Quantification of nucleated cells was approximated via reference gene primer amplification. Generated by immunoSEQ multiplex PCR, the TCRdb table keeps only in-frame clones and is missing some. The DNA gave D and trimming, while V, J and clone size come from that table. The sample contains a few hundred thousand clones, about 90% of which appear only once. The sequence was collected from a woman aged 45 to 65 with acute or convalescent COVID-19. The gene calls are TRBV29-1 and TRBJ1-1; perhaps TRBD1 as D (5 bases). Input material: peripheral blood. CDR3 sequence reads: CSVLKTAPHTEAFF. The CDR3 bases are TGCAGCGTCCTTAAGACAGCTCCCCACACTGAAGCTTTCTTT.